This TCR beta chain was retrieved from a study of T cell responses to AZD1222 COVID-19 vaccine. Study overall: Recipients boosted at about 4 weeks or about 12 weeks are pooled. Overall study results and limits: Unmutated variant regions reportedly attract nearly half of all spike-specific TCRs. Most donors were white British and more were female, and clonal diversity was possibly underestimated. Regions 160-218 and 743-854 dominated among vaccine-associated CD4 TCRs spanning spike.

After removal of 3 bases from V and 4 bases from J, the junction contained 9 bases not matched to a gene. Germline values: CDR1 MNHEY, CDR2 SMNVEV (reference sequence). The CDR3 is 17 residues long. Produced via immunoSEQ multiplex PCR; TCRdb's table is partial and in-frame only. Among 45,000 to 55,000 clones listed, 84% were seen once. This clone is a singleton in its sample. Its matching antigen is unknown. This sequence originates from an adult in good health. The V gene is TRBV27, the J gene TRBJ2-1; 10 nucleotides align to TRBD2. The input for sequencing was peripheral blood, taken on day 0 of AZD1222 vaccination. The chain's CDR3 is CASSFQSGRASYNEQFF. In DNA form, the CDR3 reads TGTGCCAGCAGTTTCCAGAGCGGGAGGGCCTCTTACAATGAGCAGTTCTTC.